Presented here are 30 T cell receptor beta chains from one specimen sequenced in a study of blood T cell repertoires in COVID-19. Repertoires were generated with immunoSEQ multiplex PCR, while TCRdb's copy carries only in-frame clones and drops some. The table lists 120,000 to 150,000 clones, around 85% of them singletons. The sequencing sample was made of PBMCs or T cells enriched from blood (not recorded which). These receptors all come from a woman aged 40 to 50 who had recovered from COVID-19.

The chain uses TRBV4-1 and TRBJ1-1; D remains ambiguous. The length of the CDR3 is 14 residues. The germline CDR1 and CDR2 sequences are MGHRA and YSYEKL. Trimming took off 2 bases at V and 1 base at J, with 8 bases between the two ends. Written as DNA, the CDR3 is TGCGCCAGCAGCCAACGAACAGCGAACACTGAAGCTTTCTTT. Translated, it gives CASSQRTANTEAFF.

This chain links TRBV6-1 with TRBJ2-1; D gene ambiguous. The V gene lost 2 bases and the J gene lost 0 bases, with 5 bases spanning the gap. Germline-derived CDR1 and CDR2 are MNHNS and SASEGT. The CDR3 has 14 amino acids. The CDR3 nucleotides read TGTGCCAGCAGTGAAACTTTCTCCTACAATGAGCAGTTCTTC. Encoded protein: CASSETFSYNEQFF.

The V and J genes are TRBV27 and TRBJ2-7; no definite D call. Germline loops: CDR1 MNHEY, CDR2 SMNVEV (reference sequence). The CDR3 length is 13 residues. V was trimmed by 2 bases and J by 2 bases, leaving 7 bases between them. CDR3 loop: CASSLAGTYEQYF. Here the CDR3 DNA reads TGTGCCAGCAGTTTAGCAGGTACCTACGAGCAGTACTTC.

In its sample, this clone was seen a few times. The chain's CDR3 is CASSHEVSGNTIYF. The CDR3 DNA is TGTGCCAGCAGCCACGAGGTATCCGGAAACACCATATATTTT. This rearrangement joins TRBV3-1 (or the pseudogene TRBV3-2) to TRBJ1-3; the D is unclear. Trimming left V 3 bases short and J 4 bases short, with 10 bases between. The CDR3 is 14 residues long. Germline-derived CDR1 and CDR2 are LGHDT and YNNKEL (reference sequence).

V usage is TRBV27 and J usage is TRBJ2-1; 14 bases match TRBD2. The CDR3 totals 16 residues. Germline-derived CDR1 and CDR2 are MNHEY and SMNVEV (reference sequence). Trimming removed 1 base from V and 9 bases from J; junction bases left unmatched: 5. CDR3 coding DNA: TGTGCCAGCAGTTTATTGACTAGCGGGGGGGCTAGTGAGCAGTTCTTC. This codes for CASSLLTSGGASEQFF.

This clone was observed a handful of times. J is TRBJ2-2 and V is TRBV27; 8 bases are a match to TRBD1. V was clipped by 4 bases and J by 6 bases; unmatched bases: 4. Germline-derived CDR1 and CDR2 are MNHEY and SMNVEV (reference sequence). The CDR3 totals 14 residues. CDR3 sequence: CASSSQGASGELFF. The CDR3 coding sequence is TGTGCCAGCAGTTCCCAGGGGGCTTCCGGGGAGCTGTTTTTT.

V gene TRBV18 combines with J gene TRBJ2-1; 8 positions match TRBD2. With V trimmed by 3 bases and J by 7 bases, 5 bases remained unmatched. CDR3 length: 14 residues. Looked up from germline, CDR1 is KGHSH and CDR2 is LQKENI. CDR3 nucleotides: TGTGCCAGCTCACCGGGACTAGGGGCGAATGAGCAGTTCTTC. Translating it yields CASSPGLGANEQFF.

The chain combines TRBV11-2 with TRBJ1-2, with D possibly being TRBD1 (6 bases). The germline V gene encodes CDR1 SGHAT and CDR2 FQNNGV. The CDR3 is 18 amino acids. Trimming left V 0 bases short and J 0 bases short, with 17 bases between. In nucleotides, the CDR3 is TGTGCCAGCAGCTTAGAGCCCCTGACAGGAGCCTCTAACTATGGCTACACCTTC. Its translation: CASSLEPLTGASNYGYTF.

The chain carries TRBV6-5 and TRBJ1-5; unclear D gene. The germline V gene encodes CDR1 MNHEY and CDR2 SVGAGI. V was pared by 6 bases and J by 7 bases, with 13 bases between. The CDR3 totals 13 residues. This CDR3 is CASREAINQPQHF. CDR3 bases: TGTGCCAGCAGAGAGGCCATCAACCAGCCCCAGCATTTT.

The chain carries TRBV29-1 and TRBJ1-6; D might be TRBD1 (6 bases). The CDR3 contains 12 residues. V lost 7 bases and J lost 7, with 11 bases in between. Per germline, CDR1 SQVTM and CDR2 ANQGSEA. The CDR3 loop is CSARGANSPLHF. In DNA form, the CDR3 reads TGCAGCGCCCGGGGGGCCAATTCACCCCTCCACTTT. Full variable domain (outside the CDR3, taken from reference TRBV29-1 and TRBJ1-6): SAVISQKPSRDICQRGTSLTIQCQVDSQVTMMFWYRQQPGQSLTLIATANQGSEATYESGFVIDKFPISRPNLTFSTLTVSNMSPEDSSIYLCSARGANSPLHFGNGTRLTVT.

The chain combines TRBV15 with TRBJ2-7; 9 nucleotides line up with TRBD1. Germline trimming cut 0 bases from V and 6 bases from J; bases unmatched to any gene: 6. From germline, CDR1 is LNHNV and CDR2 YYDKDF (reference sequence). The CDR3 length is 15 residues. The DNA of the CDR3 is TGTGCCACCAGCAGAGACCTGGGACAGGGTGGCGAGCAGTACTTC. Its translation: CATSRDLGQGGEQYF.

V usage is TRBV7-8 and J usage is TRBJ2-3; 12 bases match TRBD2. The CDR3 length is 16 residues. Germline-derived CDR1 and CDR2 are SGHVS and FQNEAQ. The ends lost 5 bases at V and 5 bases at J; junction bases unmatched: 8. In DNA, the CDR3 is TGTGCCAGCAGCCCTAGCGGGAGGGGTAAAAAAGATACGCAGTATTTT. It codes for CASSPSGRGKKDTQYF.

This clone was picked up one time. This sequence joins TRBV10-3 and TRBJ1-5; D is unresolved. V was shortened by 5 bases and J by 0 bases, with 5 bases between the two germline ends. The CDR3 has 13 residues. The germline CDR1 and CDR2 sequences are ENHRY and SYGVKD. The CDR3 region has the DNA TGTGCCATCAGTTCAGATAGCAATCAGCCCCAGCATTTT. Its translation is CAISSDSNQPQHF.

This clone was picked up a small number of times. This chain joins TRBV19 and TRBJ2-7; 10 bases match TRBD2. The CDR3 runs 15 residues. Germline V CDR1 and CDR2: LNHDA, SQIVND (reference sequence). With V trimmed by 3 bases and J by 5 bases, 7 bases remained unmatched. The CDR3 loop reads CASSIRAGGLDEQYF. The DNA of the CDR3 is TGTGCCAGTAGTATTCGAGCGGGGGGGCTCGACGAGCAGTACTTC.

The genes are TRBV18 and TRBJ2-3, with D possibly being TRBD1 (5 bases). The CDR3 consists of 16 residues. Per germline, CDR1 KGHSH and CDR2 LQKENI. V was shortened by 1 base and J by 6 bases, with 17 bases between the two germline ends. As DNA, the CDR3 is TGTGCCAGCTCACCACGCTCAGGGCGGCAGACGGATACGCAGTATTTT. Protein sequence: CASSPRSGRQTDTQYF.

Here the CDR3 DNA reads TGTGCCTGGAGCGAGGGTGGACGGAGTTTCTTC. Protein product: CAWSEGGRSFF. The chain is built from TRBV30 and TRBJ2-1, with a possible D match to TRBD2 (5 bases). Germline lookup yields CDR1 GTSNPN and CDR2 SVGIG (reference sequence). The V and J ends lost 3 bases and 16 bases respectively, with 16 bases between them. This CDR3 comprises 11 residues. Filled out from reference TRBV30 and TRBJ2-1, the complete variable domain reads SQTIHQWPATLVQPVGSPLSLECTVEGTSNPNLYWYRQAAGRGLQLLFYSVGIGQISSEVPQNLSASRPQDRQFILSSKKLLLSDSGFYLCAWSEGGRSFFGPGTRLTVL.

This clone was found a few times. V gene TRBV3-1 (or the pseudogene TRBV3-2) combines with J gene TRBJ1-1, with a tentative D call TRBD1 (6 bases). The CDR3 covers 12 residues. Germline lookup yields CDR1 LGHDT and CDR2 YNNKEL (reference sequence). Here the CDR3 reads CAARGQMSEAFF. In nucleotides, the CDR3 is TGTGCAGCGAGGGGACAAATGTCTGAAGCTTTCTTT.

V usage is TRBV7-3 and J usage is TRBJ2-7; D is uncertain. Germline CDR1 SGHTA, CDR2 FQGTGA. Trimming left V 2 bases short and J 0 bases short, with 8 bases between. The CDR3 is made up of 14 amino acids. This CDR3 reads CASSLAANSYEQYF. The CDR3 DNA reads TGTGCCAGCAGCTTAGCGGCCAACTCCTACGAGCAGTACTTC. The full variable domain, completed using reference TRBV7-3 and TRBJ2-7, is GAGVSQTPSNKVTEKGKYVELRCDPISGHTALYWYRQSLGQGPEFLIYFQGTGAADDSGLPNDRFFAVRPEGSVSTLKIQRTERGDSAVYLCASSLAANSYEQYFGPGTRLTVT.

This clone was found once. The chain links TRBV6-5 to TRBJ2-1; TRBD1 might be the D (6 bases). This CDR3 is 15 amino acids long. The V and J ends lost 8 bases and 0 bases respectively, with 14 bases between them. Germline-derived CDR1 and CDR2 are MNHEY and SVGAGI. The CDR3 here is CASSGDTSSYNEQFF. The CDR3 DNA is TGTGCCAGCTCTGGGGACACGAGCTCCTACAATGAGCAGTTCTTC.

This chain uses TRBV3-1 (or the pseudogene TRBV3-2) with TRBJ1-1; D perhaps matches TRBD1 (6 bases). Deletions cut 0 bases from V and 6 bases from J, with 11 bases between. CDR3 length equals 14 residues. Germline CDR1 reads LGHDT; CDR2 reads YNNKEL (reference sequence). The CDR3 region has the DNA TGTGCCAGCAGCCAAGATCAGGGGTCTGCTGAAGCTTTCTTT. Translating it yields CASSQDQGSAEAFF.

The CDR3 loop reads CASSSLYGSPLHF. The CDR3 DNA reads TGTGCCAGCAGTTCCCTATACGGTTCACCCCTCCACTTT. This chain uses TRBV12-3 or TRBV12-4 with TRBJ1-6; no definite D call. The V and J ends lost 4 bases and 9 bases respectively, with 10 bases between them. The CDR3 extends over 13 amino acids.

This clone was recorded only once. This rearrangement joins TRBV5-1 to TRBJ2-2; the D gene is possibly TRBD2 (7 bases). The germline CDR1 and CDR2 sequences are SGHRS and YFSETQ. Between the trimmed V and J ends, which lost 3 bases and 5 bases, there was a span of 14 bases. The CDR3 sequence is 15 residues long. The CDR3 nucleotides read TGCGCCAGCAGCTCCGCGGGGGCAGGTACCGGGGAGCTGTTTTTT. As protein: CASSSAGAGTGELFF.

The chain carries TRBV25-1 and TRBJ1-2; D unclear. This CDR3 has 11 amino acids. Trimming removed 6 bases from V and 8 bases from J, with 10 bases in between. Germline CDR1 reads MGHDK; CDR2 reads SYGVNS. The CDR3 region has the DNA TGTGCCAGCAGGGCCGGAGGAGGCTACACCTTC. It codes for CASRAGGGYTF.

This rearrangement joins TRBV5-1 to TRBJ2-2, with TRBD1 identical over 8 bases. After removal of 5 bases from V and 5 bases from J, the junction contained 14 bases not matched to a gene. This CDR3 has 17 residues. Germline lookup yields CDR1 SGHRS and CDR2 YFSETQ. The CDR3 DNA follows: TGCGCCAGCAGTGGGAGGCCACGACAGGGGCCAACCGGGGAGCTGTTTTTT. It encodes CASSGRPRQGPTGELFF.

The chain couples TRBV11-2 to TRBJ2-5; D is uncertain. Germline V gene lookup returns CDR1 SGHAT and CDR2 FQNNGV. The CDR3 contains 16 residues. V was pared by 1 base and J by 1 base, with 13 bases between. CDR3 amino acids: CASSLVVAVRQETQYF. CDR3 nucleotides: TGTGCCAGCAGCTTAGTAGTGGCGGTCCGCCAAGAGACCCAGTACTTC.

V and J are TRBV4-1 and TRBJ1-5; no firm D call. From germline, CDR1 is MGHRA and CDR2 YSYEKL. Trimming shortened V by 2 bases and J by 15 bases, and 20 bases separated the two germline ends. This CDR3 comprises 14 residues. CDR3 protein: CASSQKSGETSLHF. CDR3 DNA sequence: TGCGCCAGCAGCCAAAAATCGGGAGAAACGAGCTTGCATTTT.

The genes are TRBV10-2 and TRBJ2-1, with 7 bases matching TRBD2. Trimming cost V 2 bases and J 9 bases; bases outside gene matches: 7. The CDR3 loop spans 14 amino acids. Germline V CDR1 and CDR2: WSHSY, SAAADI. CDR3 sequence reads: CASSERTSFGEQFF. CDR3 nucleotides: TGCGCCAGCAGTGAGCGGACTAGTTTCGGTGAGCAGTTCTTC.

In this sample, this clone turned up once. The V gene is TRBV29-1, the J gene TRBJ2-7; D may be TRBD2 (6 bases). Germline V gene sequence: CDR1 SQVTM, CDR2 ANQGSEA. The CDR3 runs 13 residues. V lost 5 bases, J lost 4 bases, and 15 bases lay in between. The CDR3: CSVTGGLSYEQYF. Written as DNA, the CDR3 is TGCAGCGTTACCGGAGGGTTGAGTTACGAGCAGTACTTC.

V usage is TRBV7-9 and J usage is TRBJ2-1; tentative D call: TRBD2 (5 bases). Trimming removed 0 bases at V and 5 bases at J, with 14 bases between. CDR3 size: 16 residues. Germline V gives CDR1 SEHNR, CDR2 FQNEAQ (reference sequence). In DNA form, the CDR3 reads TGTGCCAGCAGCTTAGCGCCCGGAGCGGCCAACAATGAGCAGTTCTTC. Translated: CASSLAPGAANNEQFF.

This chain uses TRBV19 with TRBJ1-3; a possible D gene is TRBD1 (5 bases). Germline CDR1 is LNHDA and CDR2 is SQIVND (reference sequence). The CDR3 is made up of 14 amino acids. V dropped 4 bases and J dropped 1 base, with 8 bases sitting between them. The CDR3 DNA sequence: TGTGCCAGTAGTAGGGGCGAGTCTGGAAACACCATATATTTT. It is translated as CASSRGESGNTIYF. The full variable domain, in which reference TRBV19 and TRBJ1-3 provide the parts outside the CDR3, is DGGITQSPKYLFRKEGQNVTLSCEQNLNHDAMYWYRQDPGQGLRLIYYSQIVNDFQKGDIAEGYSVSREKKESFPLTVTSAQKNPTAFYLCASSRGESGNTIYFGEGSWLTVV.